This T cell receptor beta chain is drawn from a study of T cell responses to AZD1222 COVID-19 vaccine. Study as a whole: Analysis merged second doses at about 4 or about 12 weeks.

Study conclusions and caveats: As reported, nearly half of all spike-specific TCRs target variant regions that are unmutated. Donors, mostly white British, included more females; clonal diversity was possibly underestimated. Researchers took repertoire samples only after the peak T cell response had come.

In regard to this clone: Its target is unknown.

V lost 2 bases and J lost 7, with 12 bases in between. This CDR3 contains 14 residues. From germline, CDR1 is SGHTA and CDR2 FQGNSA. The table came from immunoSEQ multiplex PCR; TCRdb's copy has only in-frame clones and leaves some out. The sample yields 140,000 to 150,000 clones, 75% to 90% seen once. The receptor's source is an adult in good health. Sequencing used peripheral blood, obtained on day 0 of AZD1222 vaccination. This sequence joins TRBV7-2 and TRBJ1-3, with a possible D match to TRBD1 (6 bases). CDR3 coding DNA: TGTGCCAGCAGCTTATCTCAGGGGCGGAACACCATATATTTT. It codes for CASSLSQGRNTIYF.